Listed below are T cell receptor beta chains from one sample, sequenced in a study of blood T cells in healthy people across ages. MiXCR was run by TCRdb on the 5' RACE reads, yielding one entry per CDR3 protein. Of approximately 1.5 million distinct CDR3 sequences listed, roughly 43% are singletons. The sequenced sample consisted of blood. The receptors derive from a woman aged 18-29 years in good health. CDR3s include the opening cysteine and the closing phenylalanine or tryptophan. Each record gives: V gene, clone size, D gene, J gene, CDR3 DNA, CDR3 protein. A D gene is named only where the DNA matches it firmly. Expanded clones are given a class, and other clones once, few, many or no size at all.

>TRBV2|NA|TRBD2|TRBJ2-7
TGTGCCAGCAGGGGACTAGCGGGAGCAACGAATGAGCAGTACTTC
CASRGLAGATNEQYF
>TRBV12-5|NA|TRBD2|TRBJ2-7
TGTGCTAGTTGGGGGGGACCCTACAATGAGCAGTACTTC
CASWGGPYNEQYF
>TRBV27|NA|NA|TRBJ1-2
TGTGCCAGTAAGACAGGAAACTATGGCTACACCTTC
CASKTGNYGYTF
>TRBV5-1|few|TRBD2|TRBJ2-1
TGCGCCAGCAGTTTTCCTAGCGGGGGGACCTACAATGAGCAGTTCTTC
CASSFPSGGTYNEQFF
>TRBV20-1|NA|TRBD2|TRBJ2-3
TGCAGTGCTAGAGATCTTAGCGGGCACGGAACAGATACGCAGTATTTT
CSARDLSGHGTDTQYF
>TRBV7-9|NA|NA|TRBJ1-4
TGTGCCAGCAGCCGGCCGGGGCTTAATGAAAAACTGTTTTTT
CASSRPGLNEKLFF
>TRBV12-3/TRBV12-4|NA|NA|TRBJ2-1
TGTGCCAGCAGTCTAGGACTGGGGAGCCATGAGCAGTTCTTC
CASSLGLGSHEQFF
>TRBV6-6|NA|NA|TRBJ2-7
TGTGCCAGCAGTTACGACAGGTTTTCCTACGAGCAGTACTTC
CASSYDRFSYEQYF
>TRBV27|NA|NA|TRBJ1-2
TGTGCCAGCAGTGTCGTATCAGACTATGGCTACACCTTC
CASSVVSDYGYTF
>TRBV9|few|TRBD2|TRBJ2-5
TGTGCCAGCAGCGCGGGGGGTTCTCGGCAAGAGACCCAGTACTTC
CASSAGGSRQETQYF
>TRBV7-9|NA|NA|TRBJ2-5
TGTGCCAGCAGCTCTTCCGGGGAAACAGAGACCCAGTACTTC
CASSSSGETETQYF
>TRBV2|NA|TRBD1|TRBJ1-1
TGTGCCAGCATAAGGGACAGGGCCGCCGAGACTGAAGCTTTCTTT
CASIRDRAAETEAFF
>TRBV9|NA|NA|TRBJ2-3
TGTGTCAGCAGCGTACGCGGGGGCCTCACAGATACGCGGTATTTT
CVSSVRGGLTDTRYF
>TRBV20-1|NA|NA|TRBJ2-7
TGCAGTGTCCACAGCGAGAACTACGAGCAGTACTTC
CSVHSENYEQYF
>TRBV5-1|few|TRBD1|TRBJ1-2
TGCGCCAGCAGCCAACAGGGGGATCACTATGGCTACACCTTC
CASSQQGDHYGYTF
>TRBV5-1|NA|NA|TRBJ2-5
TGCGCCAGCAGCTTGGGGACCGCGAGTCAAGAGACCCAGTACTTC
CASSLGTASQETQYF
>TRBV27|NA|TRBD1|TRBJ1-1
TGTGCCAGCCGCCGACAGGGAAATAGGAACACTGAAGCTTTCTTT
CASRRQGNRNTEAFF
>TRBV4-1|NA|NA|TRBJ1-5
TGCGCCGGCAGCCAAGGGGTCCACCTGGGGTATCAGCCCCAGCATTTT
CAGSQGVHLGYQPQHF
>TRBV12-3/TRBV12-4|few|NA|TRBJ2-2
TGTGCCAGCAGCAGAGAGAACACCGGGGAGCTGTTTTTT
CASSRENTGELFF
>TRBV6-2/TRBV6-3|NA|TRBD1|TRBJ2-1
TGTGCCAGCAGCCGAAACAGGGGTCGGGTAAATGAGCAGTTCTTC
CASSRNRGRVNEQFF
>TRBV28|NA|NA|TRBJ2-5
TGTGCCAGCAGTTTCAGGGCCCCAAGTTGGACCCAGTACTTC
CASSFRAPSWTQYF
>TRBV6-2/TRBV6-3|few|TRBD1|TRBJ1-5
TGTGCCAGCAGTTGGGGGGCAGGGGGCCATCAGCCCCAGCATTTT
CASSWGAGGHQPQHF
>TRBV7-9|few|NA|TRBJ2-5
TGTGCCAGCAGCCTAGTCTCAGGGGAAGAGACCCAGTACTTC
CASSLVSGEETQYF
>TRBV20-1|few|TRBD2|TRBJ2-7
TGCAGTGCGGGGGGAGGTAGCGGGGGACCTTCCTACGCGCAGTACTTC
CSAGGGSGGPSYAQYF
>TRBV29-1|NA|TRBD2|TRBJ2-3
TGCAGCGTTGACTTAACTAGCGGGGATACGCAGTATTTT
CSVDLTSGDTQYF
>TRBV27|once|NA|TRBJ1-1
TGTGCCAGCACCTCGGTATTTCAGGGGAACACTGAAGCTTTCTTT
CASTSVFQGNTEAFF
>TRBV20-1|NA|NA|TRBJ1-1
TGCAGTGCTAGCCCTCCAGGGTTGCTCAAAGCTTTCTTT
CSASPPGLLKAFF
>TRBV30|NA|NA|TRBJ1-1
TGTGCCTGGAATCTCCAAGGGACTGAAGCTTTCTTT
CAWNLQGTEAFF
>TRBV6-6|many|TRBD2|TRBJ2-1
TGTGCCAGCAGTTACTCGACTAGCGGCTATGAGCAGTTCTTC
CASSYSTSGYEQFF
>TRBV11-2|NA|TRBD1|TRBJ2-1
TGTGCCAGCAGCTTAGTAGTAACCGGGACAGGGTTGTACAATGAGCAGTTCTTC
CASSLVVTGTGLYNEQFF
>TRBV24-1|NA|NA|TRBJ2-7
TGTGCCACCAGAGCTACCTGGGGGCCCAATGAGCAGTACTTC
CATRATWGPNEQYF
>TRBV15|NA|TRBD1|TRBJ1-1
TGTGCCACCACCTCGGACAGGGGTAAAGCTGAAGCTTTCTTT
CATTSDRGKAEAFF
>TRBV3-1|NA|NA|TRBJ1-6
TGTGCCAGCAGCCAAGTTCGCTCTGATCTCCACTTT
CASSQVRSDLHF
>TRBV3-1|NA|TRBD1|TRBJ2-5
TGTGCCAGCAGCCAAGGCGGACAGGGCCGGGAGCAGTACTTC
CASSQGGQGREQYF
>TRBV6-5|NA|NA|TRBJ2-5
TGTGCCAGCACCCTGAATGACAGGAACCCGACCCAGTACTTC
CASTLNDRNPTQYF
>TRBV12-3/TRBV12-4|NA|NA|TRBJ1-1
TGTGCCAGCAGATCTGACACTGAAGCTTTCTTT
CASRSDTEAFF
>TRBV19|NA|NA|TRBJ2-7
TGTGCCAGTAGTGACCACAGTGACGGCTCCTACGAGCAGTACTTC
CASSDHSDGSYEQYF
>TRBV4-3|NA|NA|TRBJ1-2
TGCGCCAGCAGCCAAGTACGGGGGGCGGAGGTCCGTGGCTACACCTTC
CASSQVRGAEVRGYTF
>TRBV4-1|NA|NA|TRBJ1-1
TGCGCCAGCAGCCATCCCAGGGGCTTTGAAGCTTTCTTT
CASSHPRGFEAFF
>TRBV6-6|NA|TRBD2|TRBJ2-3
TGTGCCAGCAGAAGTCAGCGGGAGGGGTCAGATACGCAGTATTTT
CASRSQREGSDTQYF
>TRBV11-2|NA|NA|TRBJ2-2
TGTGCCAGCAGCTCGGTTCGGTGTATCGGGGAGCTGTTTTTT
CASSSVRCIGELFF
>TRBV30|few|NA|TRBJ1-4
TGTGCCTGGAGCGGACAGCCAACTAATGAAAAACTGTTTTTT
CAWSGQPTNEKLFF
>TRBV4-3|few|TRBD2|TRBJ2-1
TGCGCCAGCAGCCAAGACGTAGCGGGAGCCCGCCCCAACAATGAGCAGTTCTTC
CASSQDVAGARPNNEQFF
>TRBV5-6|NA|NA|TRBJ1-1
TGTGCCAGCAGCTTGGCCCCGTGGAACACTGAAGCTTTCTTT
CASSLAPWNTEAFF
>TRBV25-1|NA|TRBD1|TRBJ1-2
TGTGCCAGCAGGGACTGGGACAGGAACTATGGCTACACCTTC
CASRDWDRNYGYTF
>TRBV28|many|TRBD2|TRBJ2-7
TGTGCCAGCAGTTTATCCCTAGCGGTCCTCTCCTACGAGCAGTACTTC
CASSLSLAVLSYEQYF
>TRBV7-2|NA|TRBD2|TRBJ2-7
TGTGCCAGCAGCCCTTCGGCGGGGGTGACCTACGAGCAGTACTTC
CASSPSAGVTYEQYF
>TRBV25-1|few|NA|TRBJ2-5
TGTGCCAGCAGTGACTATGCCCAAGAGACCCAGTACTTC
CASSDYAQETQYF
>TRBV6-1|few|NA|TRBJ1-2
TGTGCCAGCAGCTCACGACTGGGGCGCTATGGCTACACCTTC
CASSSRLGRYGYTF
>TRBV11-2|NA|NA|TRBJ2-7
TGTGCCAGCAGCCGTCCGGGGGTTGCCTACGAGCAGTACTTC
CASSRPGVAYEQYF
>TRBV27|NA|TRBD1|TRBJ1-5
TGTGCCAGCAGTCCCAAGAGGGACAGGGAGCCTAATCAGCCCCAGCATTTT
CASSPKRDREPNQPQHF
>TRBV5-1|NA|TRBD2|TRBJ2-7
TGCGCCAGCAGCTTGGACGGTCGAGCGGGAACCTACGAGCAGTACTTC
CASSLDGRAGTYEQYF
>TRBV3-1|NA|NA|TRBJ2-7
TGTGCCAGCAGACCGACAGCGCTGACCTCCTACGAGCAGTACTTC
CASRPTALTSYEQYF
>TRBV12-3/TRBV12-4|NA|TRBD2|TRBJ2-7
TGTGCCAGCAGTTTACGGCTAGCGGGGGGCTCAACTTACTACGAGCAGTACTTC
CASSLRLAGGSTYYEQYF
>TRBV7-2|NA|NA|TRBJ2-3
TGTGCCAGCAGCTTAGTGGGACACTCCACAGATACGCAGTATTTT
CASSLVGHSTDTQYF
>TRBV7-2|NA|NA|TRBJ1-5
TGTGCAAGCAGGATTGGGGGGGTGGATCAGCCCCAGCATTTT
CASRIGGVDQPQHF
>TRBV7-6|NA|NA|TRBJ2-1
TGTGCCAGCAGCTCCTCTAGCGCCAACTCCTACAATGAGCAGTTCTTC
CASSSSSANSYNEQFF
>TRBV29-1|NA|TRBD1|TRBJ2-1
TGCAGCGTTGAAACAGGGGGCATGGGCAATGAGCAGTTCTTC
CSVETGGMGNEQFF
>TRBV15|once|NA|TRBJ2-6
TGTGCCACCAGCAGAGTAGTCTTGAGGGACTCTGGGGCCAACGTCCTGACTTTC
CATSRVVLRDSGANVLTF